The 9 T cell receptor beta chains given below trace back to one sample, sequenced in a study of T cell responses to AZD1222 COVID-19 vaccine. Method: immunoSEQ multiplex PCR; TCRdb's copy keeps in-frame clones and lacks some. The data show around 71,000 clones, 80% seen once. The sample in question was peripheral blood, obtained 28 days after the second AZD1222 dose. These receptors were obtained from an adult who received the AZD1222 COVID-19 vaccine.

V gene TRBV19 combines with J gene TRBJ1-1; the D is unclear. The CDR3 length is 15 residues. V gave up 2 bases and J gave up 1 base, with 11 bases separating them. In germline, CDR1 is LNHDA, CDR2 SQIVND (reference sequence). The CDR3 spells CASSIMVWGNTEAFF. CDR3 DNA: TGTGCCAGTAGTATAATGGTATGGGGGAACACTGAAGCTTTCTTT.

V is TRBV30 and J is TRBJ1-3; possible D gene TRBD1, 6 bases. Between the trimmed V and J ends, which lost 3 bases and 8 bases, there was a span of 20 bases. This CDR3 is 15 amino acids long. Germline V gives CDR1 GTSNPN, CDR2 SVGIG (reference sequence). This CDR3 is CAWSLGQPSRDTIYF. For the CDR3, the DNA is TGTGCCTGGAGCCTCGGACAGCCCTCGAGGGACACCATATATTTT.

The chain recombines TRBV7-9 with TRBJ2-7; 8 bases map to TRBD1. Germline V gene sequence: CDR1 SEHNR, CDR2 FQNEAQ (reference sequence). The CDR3 is made up of 16 amino acids. Unmatched junction bases numbered 12, after V lost 5 bases and J lost 3 bases. As DNA, the CDR3 is TGTGCCAGCAGCGCCGGACAGGGTCACATGAACTACGAGCAGTACTTC. It is translated as CASSAGQGHMNYEQYF.

The genes are TRBV28 and TRBJ2-3, with D tentatively TRBD1 (5 bases). Between the trimmed V and J ends, which lost 3 bases and 5 bases, there was a span of 15 bases. The CDR3 has 15 amino acids. CDR1 is MDHEN and CDR2 is SYDVKM in the germline V gene. Written as DNA, the CDR3 is TGTGCCAGCAGTTTTTTTCTCAGGGTAAAAGATACGCAGTATTTT. Translated, it gives CASSFFLRVKDTQYF. Based on the CDR3 plus reference TRBV28 and TRBJ2-3, the full variable domain is DVKVTQSSRYLVKRTGEKVFLECVQDMDHENMFWYRQDPGLGLRLIYFSYDVKMKEKGDIPEGYSVSREKKERFSLILESASTNQTSMYLCASSFFLRVKDTQYFGPGTRLTVL.

The chain couples TRBV7-2 to TRBJ1-4; no clear D gene. CDR3 size: 13 residues. CDR1 is SGHTA, CDR2 FQGNSA, per germline. V was trimmed by 5 bases and J by 4 bases, leaving 8 bases between them. The CDR3 region is CASSQENNEKLFF. The DNA of the CDR3 is TGTGCCAGCAGCCAAGAGAATAATGAAAAACTGTTTTTT.

This sequence joins TRBV18 and TRBJ2-2; TRBD2 might be the D (5 bases). The CDR3 runs 14 residues. V was shortened by 6 bases and J by 6 bases, with 14 bases between the two germline ends. CDR1 and CDR2 (germline): KGHSH, LQKENI. The DNA for the CDR3 is TGTGCCAGCTCTATAAGGGAGTCGGCCGGGGAGCTGTTTTTT. It codes for CASSIRESAGELFF.

The rearrangement joins TRBV7-2 to TRBJ2-7; no definite D call. Trimming took off 7 bases at V and 6 bases at J, with 16 bases between the two ends. The CDR3 length is 13 residues. Germline-derived CDR1 and CDR2 are SGHTA and FQGNSA. The DNA for the CDR3 is TGTGCCAGCACCCTCTTTCGATCTGGCGAGCAGTACTTC. As protein: CASTLFRSGEQYF.

The CDR3 region is CASSSSRRAPGYGYTF. For the CDR3, the DNA is TGTGCCAGCAGCTCAAGCCGTAGGGCGCCCGGGTATGGCTACACCTTC. This sequence joins TRBV11-2 and TRBJ1-2; D ambiguous. Trimming removed 4 bases at V and 5 bases at J, with 20 bases between. The germline CDR1 and CDR2 sequences are SGHAT and FQNNGV. This CDR3 contains 16 residues.

V is TRBV9 and J is TRBJ1-6; D might be TRBD1 (6 bases). Germline V gene lookup returns CDR1 SGDLS and CDR2 YYNGEE. V dropped 4 bases and J dropped 3 bases, with 17 bases sitting between them. The CDR3 runs to 17 residues. The CDR3 here is CASSTDRSGNYNSPLHF. CDR3 in DNA: TGTGCCAGCAGCACTGACAGGTCGGGAAACTATAATTCACCCCTCCACTTT.